Listed here are 25 T cell receptor beta chains from one sample, sequenced in a study of spatial heterogeneity in lung cancer (dated by TCRdb to the late 2010s). Libraries were constructed by 5' RACE. The listed sequencing device is NextSeq 500. Clones were called with MiXCR by TCRdb after fastp trimmed the public reads at Q25, and only in-frame beta chains were retained. Rows merge per CDR3 protein into single entries with the most common DNA and genes. Within this sample are 45,000 or so distinct CDR3 sequences, with around 7.6% of them counted one time only. The leading ten clones occupy approximately 13% of the sample. This sample's time point label indicates: sample taken at primary tumor resection. Without any cell sorting, TCR sequencing was performed on whole RNA extracted either from tumor and nontumor lung tissue or from cryopreserved PBMC samples. The sequencing used PBMCs, collected at surgery. Receptor source: a female donor with early-stage non-small cell lung cancer.

The V call is TRBV3-1, the J call TRBJ2-7; weak D call: TRBD1 (6 bases). V was cut by 2 bases and J by 5 bases, with 13 bases left in between. In germline, CDR1 is LGHDT, CDR2 YNNKEL (reference sequence). The CDR3 runs 14 residues. CDR3: CASSQPRDTHEQYF. The CDR3 nucleotides are TGTGCCAGCAGCCAACCCCGGGACACCCACGAGCAGTACTTC.

This clonotype has at least ten counts. The rearrangement links TRBV7-9 to TRBJ1-1; D gene uncertain. This CDR3 region has 12 residues. The germline CDR1 and CDR2 sequences are SEHNR and FQNEAQ (reference sequence). V lost 8 bases, J lost 5 bases, and 12 bases lay in between. The CDR3 coding sequence is TGTGCCAGCTGCAGGCTCGGAACTGAAGCTTTCTTT. Its translation: CASCRLGTEAFF.

The chain carries TRBV27 and TRBJ2-3, with D possibly being TRBD1 or TRBD2 (6 bases each). This CDR3 comprises 14 residues. V lost 8 bases to trimming and J lost 4 bases, with 16 bases between them. CDR1 MNHEY and CDR2 SMNVEV come from the germline V gene (reference sequence). DNA of the CDR3: TGTGCCAGCCAGAGAAGGGGGGCTCCAGATACGCAGTATTTT. Translating it yields CASQRRGAPDTQYF.

This clonotype was seen repeatedly, ten times or more. The rearrangement joins TRBV5-5 to TRBJ2-7; no clear D. The germline V and J ends were trimmed by 0 bases and 3 bases, with 4 bases remaining between them. There are 12 residues in the CDR3. Germline V gene lookup returns CDR1 SGHKS and CDR2 YYEKEE (reference sequence). CDR3 region: CASSLGGYEQYF. The CDR3 DNA reads TGTGCCAGCAGCTTGGGGGGCTACGAGCAGTACTTC.

In this sample, this clonotype turned up a few times. The rearrangement uses TRBV18 and TRBJ1-6; D unclear. The CDR3 covers 15 residues. In germline, CDR1 is KGHSH, CDR2 LQKENI. With 3 bases removed from V and 9 bases from J, the gap between germline ends came to 15 bases. The CDR3 reads CASSPLEFSSSPLHF. In DNA form, the CDR3 reads TGTGCCAGCTCACCCTTGGAGTTTAGCAGTTCACCCCTCCACTTT.

The DNA of the CDR3 is TGTGCCAGCAGCTTATGGGACGGGTACGAGCAGTACTTC. As protein: CASSLWDGYEQYF. The chain joins TRBV7-2 to TRBJ2-7; D tentatively fits TRBD1 or TRBD2 (5 bases each). In germline, CDR1 is SGHTA, CDR2 FQGNSA. The length of the CDR3 is 13 residues. Trimming left V 2 bases short and J 4 bases short, with 9 bases between.

The chain joins TRBV4-3 to TRBJ2-7; D not certain. CDR1 is LGHNA, CDR2 YSLEER, per germline. Trimming removed 1 base from V and 6 bases from J, with 13 bases in between. The CDR3 has 14 amino acids. CDR3 amino acids: CASSQVGGLSEQYF. CDR3 bases: TGCGCCAGCAGCCAAGTAGGCGGCCTAAGCGAGCAGTACTTC.

This clonotype was detected many times. The J gene is TRBJ2-3, the V gene TRBV29-1; tentatively, D is TRBD2 (5 bases). CDR1 SQVTM and CDR2 ANQGSEA come from the germline V gene. The CDR3 loop spans 15 amino acids. V lost 1 base and J lost 4, with 15 bases in between. CDR3 protein: CSVEAYEGFSDTQYF. In DNA form, the CDR3 reads TGCAGCGTTGAAGCCTACGAGGGTTTCTCAGATACGCAGTATTTT.

Concerning this clonotype: This may come from a read error, since a much larger clone is one base off. CDR3 sequence: CASSKSTSGTNEQFF. DNA for the CDR3: TGTGCCAGCAGCAAGAGCACTAGCGGTACTAATGAGCAGTTCTTC. The V gene is TRBV11-2, the J gene TRBJ2-1; TRBD2 matches at 8 bases. The CDR3 loop spans 15 amino acids. Per the germline V gene, CDR1 is SGHAT and CDR2 is FQNNGV. Losses at the gene ends were 5 bases for V and 7 bases for J; bases not matched to a gene: 10. Complete variable domain (other parts from reference TRBV11-2 and TRBJ2-1): EAGVAQSPRYKIIEKRQSVAFWCNPISGHATLYWYQQILGQGPKLLIQFQNNGVVDDSQLPKDRFSAERLKGVDSTLKIQPAKLEDSAVYLCASSKSTSGTNEQFFGPGTRLTVL.

This clonotype was seen at least ten times. The rearrangement joins TRBV20-1 to TRBJ2-1; no clear D. Trimming left V 4 bases short and J 8 bases short, with 6 bases between. Germline V lookup: CDR1 DFQATT, CDR2 SNEGSKA (reference sequence). The CDR3 sequence is 10 residues long. The CDR3 DNA reads as TGCAGTGCTAACCGGGATGAGCAGTTCTTC. This gives the protein CSANRDEQFF.

This clonotype has only a few counts. The genes are TRBV3-1 and TRBJ1-1; possibly TRBD1 for D (5 bases). This CDR3 region has 14 residues. V was clipped by 1 base and J by 4 bases, with 10 bases between them. Germline V gene data show CDR1 as LGHDT and CDR2 as YNNKEL (reference sequence). CDR3 sequence (DNA): TGTGCCAGCAGCCAAGCCCAGGGACGCACTGAAGCTTTCTTT. Protein: CASSQAQGRTEAFF.

The genes are TRBV10-3 and TRBJ2-5; a possible D gene is TRBD2 (5 bases). Germline assignment: CDR1 ENHRY and CDR2 SYGVKD. The CDR3 sequence is 15 residues long. Trimming left V 2 bases short and J 1 base short, with 11 bases between. The CDR3 nucleotides are TGTGCCATCAGTGAGGCAGGAGGCCCCCAAGAGACCCAGTACTTC. Translation: CAISEAGGPQETQYF.

In its sample, this clonotype was seen many times. The rearrangement links TRBV28 to TRBJ1-2, with a possible D match to TRBD1 (5 bases). Deletions cut 5 bases from V and 4 bases from J, with 14 bases between. Germline-derived CDR1 and CDR2 are MDHEN and SYDVKM. The CDR3 length is 14 residues. The CDR3 DNA reads as TGTGCCAGCAGTGTACCCGCAGGGAGCTATGGCTACACCTTC. Translation: CASSVPAGSYGYTF.

This clonotype was picked up a small number of times. This chain joins TRBV30 and TRBJ1-1; D is uncertain. The CDR3 contains 13 residues. With 8 bases removed from V and 4 bases from J, the gap between germline ends came to 17 bases. Germline CDR1 reads GTSNPN; CDR2 reads SVGIG (reference sequence). For the CDR3, the DNA is TGTGCCACCGACCTAGGGTCGAGCACTGAAGCTTTCTTT. Translated: CATDLGSSTEAFF.

The chain joins TRBV4-1 to TRBJ2-2; tentatively, D is TRBD1 (6 bases). CDR1 is MGHRA, CDR2 YSYEKL, per germline. The V and J ends lost 4 bases and 7 bases respectively, with 13 bases between them. This CDR3 is 14 amino acids long. CDR3 sequence: CASSRDTLIGELFF. The DNA of the CDR3 is TGCGCCAGCAGCCGGGACACCTTGATCGGGGAGCTGTTTTTT.

This chain's CDR3 is CASSWGGVGTTQYF. Here the CDR3 DNA reads TGTGCCAGCAGTTGGGGGGGTGTGGGTACCACGCAGTATTTT. The chain employs TRBV12-3 or TRBV12-4 and TRBJ2-3, with 7 bases that match TRBD2. The J segment lost 9 bases and the V segment lost 4 bases, leaving 10 bases of the junction unmatched. This CDR3 is 14 amino acids long.

This clonotype was counted a few times. This chain joins TRBV25-1 and TRBJ1-5; D uncertain. V lost 4 bases and J lost 3, with 7 bases in between. Germline V gene lookup returns CDR1 MGHDK and CDR2 SYGVNS. The CDR3 runs 13 residues. The CDR3: CASSVGNNQPQHF. CDR3 in DNA: TGTGCCAGCAGTGTAGGCAACAATCAGCCCCAGCATTTT. Based on the CDR3 plus reference TRBV25-1 and TRBJ1-5, the full variable domain is EADIYQTPRYLVIGTGKKITLECSQTMGHDKMYWYQQDPGMELHLIHYSYGVNSTEKGDLSSESTVSRIRTEHFPLTLESARPSHTSQYLCASSVGNNQPQHFGDGTRLSIL.

This clonotype was detected only a few times. This chain uses TRBV10-3 with TRBJ1-2; weak D call: TRBD1 (6 bases). The germline gives CDR1 ENHRY, CDR2 SYGVKD. This CDR3 spans 13 amino acids. Trimming took 5 bases from V and 7 from J, leaving 14 bases between them. The DNA for the CDR3 is TGTGCCATCAGTCCAGGACAGAGCGTTGGCTACACCTTC. Its protein product is CAISPGQSVGYTF.

This clonotype appeared a few times. V usage is TRBV6-2 or TRBV6-3 and J usage is TRBJ2-1; D might be TRBD1 (6 bases). The CDR3 contains 13 residues. The germline CDR1 and CDR2 sequences are MNHEY and SVGEGT. Trimming took off 6 bases at V and 5 bases at J, with 11 bases between the two ends. CDR3 sequence (DNA): TGTGCCAGCAGGACACAGGGCGACAATGAGCAGTTCTTC. Its translation: CASRTQGDNEQFF.

This clonotype was seen repeatedly, ten times or more. The rearrangement links TRBV29-1 to TRBJ2-7; 11 bases align to TRBD2. The CDR3 loop spans 13 amino acids. V lost 3 bases and J lost 3; bases outside the gene matches: 1. Per the germline V gene, CDR1 is SQVTM and CDR2 is ANQGSEA. This chain's CDR3 is CSVETSGDYEQYF. Here the CDR3 DNA reads TGCAGCGTTGAGACTAGCGGGGACTACGAGCAGTACTTC.

This clonotype was seen a few times. This chain links TRBV29-1 with TRBJ2-1; 10 nucleotides match TRBD2. In germline, CDR1 is SQVTM, CDR2 ANQGSEA. The CDR3 length is 16 residues. V lost 0 bases to trimming and J lost 7 bases; unmatched junction nucleotides: 9. CDR3 nucleotide sequence: TGCAGCGTTGAAGATCACCGGAGCGGGGGGGCAAATGAGCAGTTCTTC. Its protein is CSVEDHRSGGANEQFF.

The chain is built from TRBV6-5 and TRBJ2-7; no firm D call. Germline V gives CDR1 MNHEY, CDR2 SVGAGI. V lost 2 bases, J lost 3 bases, and 14 bases lay in between. The CDR3 consists of 15 residues. CDR3 region: CASSYGSVRNYEQYF. CDR3 sequence (DNA): TGTGCCAGCAGTTACGGCAGTGTCAGGAACTACGAGCAGTACTTC.

This clonotype was observed a handful of times. This chain uses TRBV6-6 with TRBJ1-1, with D unclear. V was trimmed by 7 bases and J by 3 bases, leaving 12 bases between them. The CDR3 has 13 amino acids. Germline values: CDR1 MNHNY, CDR2 SVGAGI (reference sequence). In DNA, the CDR3 is TGTGCCAGCACCCCGGGAGCCTACACTGAAGCTTTCTTT. This sequence encodes CASTPGAYTEAFF.

This clonotype was seen repeatedly, ten times or more. The CDR3 spells CASSQTDGQETQYF. CDR3 nucleotide sequence: TGTGCCAGCAGTCAGACGGACGGGCAAGAGACCCAGTACTTC. The chain joins TRBV12-3 or TRBV12-4 to TRBJ2-5; no reliable D call. V was trimmed by 5 bases and J by 2 bases, leaving 12 bases between them. The CDR3 loop spans 14 amino acids.

V usage is TRBV4-3 and J usage is TRBJ2-5; TRBD2 matches at 11 bases. The CDR3 is 17 residues long. V dropped 0 bases and J dropped 2; count of bases not matched to a gene: 5. The germline gives CDR1 LGHNA, CDR2 YSLEER. In DNA, the CDR3 is TGCGCCAGCAGCCAAGAACTAGCGGGGGACTATCAAGAGACCCAGTACTTC. The encoded protein is CASSQELAGDYQETQYF.